This T cell receptor (beta chain) is from a study of cytomegalovirus exposure and HLA in healthy donors. Study information: The roughly 130 validation repertoires used the same platform as the 650 to 850 first-cohort repertoires (as reported by a later analysis). Study-wide points: The study put 150 to 200 TCR beta chains on its list as cytomegalovirus-associated. A few CMV-associated chains proved CMV antigen-specific in vitro.

CDR1 and CDR2 from the germline V gene are MNHEY and SVGAGI. The CDR3 runs to 14 residues. The V gene lost 4 bases and the J gene lost 0 bases, with 9 bases spanning the gap. Repertoires were generated with immunoSEQ multiplex PCR, while TCRdb's copy carries only in-frame clones and drops some. The top ten clones hold approximately 0.99% of a sample with 70,000 to 75,000 clones, 94% of them seen once. A word on this clone: The antigen remains undetermined.

The rearrangement links TRBV6-5 to TRBJ1-2; tentatively, D is TRBD1 (5 bases). Sequencing was done on a sample of PBMCs. This TCR was sampled from a woman aged 18-29 years in good health and CMV-seronegative. CDR3 bases: TGTGCCAGCAGTTCCCAGGGCCCTAACTATGGCTACACCTTC. As protein: CASSSQGPNYGYTF.